Below are 26 T cell receptor beta chains sequenced from a single sample in a study of shared clonotypes between healthy human individuals. The method was immunoSEQ multiplex PCR; TCRdb's version includes in-frame clones alone and lacks a portion of them. The data show about 380,000 clones, approximately 97% seen once. Sequencing input: memory CD8+ T cells sorted from blood. As for subset: CD45RO+ cells pooled with CCR7-negative TemRA cells. The receptor set was obtained from a man aged 25 to 40 in good health.

The chain joins TRBV25-1 to TRBJ2-5, with D unclear. Per germline, CDR1 MGHDK and CDR2 SYGVNS. The V gene lost 6 bases and the J gene lost 4 bases, with 9 bases spanning the gap. This CDR3 has 12 residues. The CDR3 sequence: CASRSAGETQYF. The CDR3 coding sequence is TGTGCCAGCAGGTCCGCAGGAGAGACCCAGTACTTC.

This chain joins TRBV6-1 and TRBJ1-3; a weak D match, TRBD1 (6 bases). The CDR3 contains 15 residues. V was trimmed by 6 bases and J by 0 bases, leaving 12 bases between them. Germline V gene data show CDR1 as MNHNS and CDR2 as SASEGT. Here the CDR3 DNA reads TGTGCCAGCAGGGACAGCGAACTCTCTGGAAACACCATATATTTT. Amino acids: CASRDSELSGNTIYF.

This chain connects TRBV5-5 to TRBJ1-1; a possible D gene is TRBD1 (5 bases). The CDR3 is 15 residues long. CDR1 is SGHKS and CDR2 is YYEKEE in the germline V gene (reference sequence). V was pared by 4 bases and J by 3 bases, with 16 bases between. The CDR3 reads CASSPVGGWDTEAFF. CDR3 nucleotides: TGTGCCAGCAGCCCGGTCGGGGGTTGGGACACTGAAGCTTTCTTT. Variable domain in full (rest from reference TRBV5-5 and TRBJ1-1): DAGVTQSPTHLIKTRGQQVTLRCSPISGHKSVSWYQQVLGQGPQFIFQYYEKEERGRGNFPDRFSARQFPNYSSELNVNALLLGDSALYLCASSPVGGWDTEAFFGQGTRLTVV.

V gene TRBV5-1 combines with J gene TRBJ2-7; 7 bases fit TRBD1. This CDR3 has 12 residues. V lost 4 bases to trimming and J lost 11 bases; unmatched junction nucleotides: 9. The germline V gene encodes CDR1 SGHRS and CDR2 YFSETQ. The CDR3 region has the DNA TGCGCCAGCAGCCCCCAGACAGGGCCCGAGTACTTC. Its translation is CASSPQTGPEYF. The complete variable domain, with remaining parts taken from reference TRBV5-1 and TRBJ2-7, reads KAGVTQTPRYLIKTRGQQVTLSCSPISGHRSVSWYQQTPGQGLQFLFEYFSETQRNKGNFPGRFSGRQFSNSRSEMNVSTLELGDSALYLCASSPQTGPEYFGPGTRLTVT.

The chain is built from TRBV5-1 and TRBJ2-7; tentative D call: TRBD1 (6 bases). V was clipped by 0 bases and J by 3 bases, with 10 bases between them. CDR1 is SGHRS, CDR2 YFSETQ, per germline. There are 14 residues in the CDR3. CDR3 sequence reads: CASSLAGTIYEQYF. CDR3 bases: TGCGCCAGCAGCTTGGCCGGGACAATCTACGAGCAGTACTTC.

This clone was counted once. The genes are TRBV7-2 and TRBJ1-5, with 8 bases aligning to TRBD1. V shed 5 bases, J shed 4 bases, and the junction held 7 bases outside the gene matches. The CDR3 is 15 residues long. Germline V gene data show CDR1 as SGHTA and CDR2 as FQGNSA. The CDR3 region is CASSPGQGHNQPQHF. The CDR3 DNA follows: TGTGCCAGCAGCCCCGGACAGGGACATAATCAGCCCCAGCATTTT.

The J gene is TRBJ2-4, the V gene TRBV27; D is undetermined. Germline values: CDR1 MNHEY, CDR2 SMNVEV (reference sequence). The CDR3 is 16 amino acids. Trimming pared 0 bases from V and 0 bases from J, leaving 9 bases between. CDR3 amino acids: CASSLSIGLAKNIQYF. The CDR3 nucleotides are TGTGCCAGCAGTTTATCGATTGGCCTAGCCAAAAACATTCAGTACTTC.

The chain has TRBV6-4 and TRBJ1-1; D is perhaps TRBD1 (5 bases). Germline assignment: CDR1 MRHNA and CDR2 SNTAGT. Trimming removed 0 bases from V and 8 bases from J, with 13 bases in between. There are 14 residues in the CDR3. CDR3 sequence (DNA): TGTGCCAGCAGTGACTCAGGGTCGGGGGAAGAAGCTTTCTTT. Its translation: CASSDSGSGEEAFF.

The chain couples TRBV5-6 to TRBJ2-1, with D hard to call. With 2 bases removed from V and 8 bases from J, the gap between germline ends came to 11 bases. Looked up from germline, CDR1 is SGHDT and CDR2 is YYEEEE. This CDR3 contains 13 residues. CDR3 DNA sequence: TGTGCCAGCAGCTTATTTTTAGGCGATGAGCAGTTCTTC. Residues: CASSLFLGDEQFF.

The chain has TRBV6-6 and TRBJ2-3; TRBD1 matches 8 bases. V lost 2 bases to trimming and J lost 2 bases; unmatched junction nucleotides: 3. The CDR3 consists of 15 residues. Per the germline V gene, CDR1 is MNHNY and CDR2 is SVGAGI (reference sequence). The CDR3 DNA sequence: TGTGCCAGCAGTTACGGGGACAGGCCCACAGATACGCAGTATTTT. This encodes CASSYGDRPTDTQYF.

This chain uses TRBV28 with TRBJ2-7; D is perhaps TRBD1 (6 bases). CDR3 length: 19 amino acids. CDR1 and CDR2 from the germline V gene are MDHEN and SYDVKM. The germline V and J ends were trimmed by 3 bases and 3 bases, with 27 bases remaining between them. This CDR3 is CASSFWGRNPKHTNYEQYF. CDR3 DNA sequence: TGTGCCAGCAGTTTTTGGGGGCGCAATCCAAAACATACGAACTACGAGCAGTACTTC.

Notes on this clone: The identical CDR3 is also encoded by other nucleotide sequences in the sample. V is TRBV6-5 and J is TRBJ2-4; D is undetermined. Trimming shortened V by 2 bases and J by 3 bases, and 5 bases separated the two germline ends. The CDR3 is 13 residues long. The germline gives CDR1 MNHEY, CDR2 SVGAGI. This CDR3 reads CASSYGSKNIQYF. CDR3 coding DNA: TGTGCCAGCAGTTACGGCAGCAAAAACATTCAGTACTTC.

The chain has TRBV28 and TRBJ2-3, with D maybe TRBD1 (6 bases). Germline CDR1 and CDR2: MDHEN and SYDVKM. V lost 5 bases and J 2 bases, leaving 14 bases between the germline ends. This CDR3 has 15 amino acids. The CDR3 region has the DNA TGTGCCAGCAGTGTACAGGGATCGAACACAGATACGCAGTATTTT. Protein product: CASSVQGSNTDTQYF.

V and J are TRBV30 and TRBJ2-2; D not resolved. Germline V gene sequence: CDR1 GTSNPN, CDR2 SVGIG (reference sequence). Trimming removed 1 base at V and 5 bases at J, with 8 bases between. The CDR3 sequence is 13 residues long. For the CDR3, the DNA is TGTGCCTGGAGTGGTTATTATACCGGGGAGCTGTTTTTT. It yields the protein CAWSGYYTGELFF.

The chain couples TRBV10-3 to TRBJ1-1, with 7 bases matching TRBD1. The J segment lost 3 bases and the V segment lost 6 bases, leaving 7 bases of the junction unmatched. Germline CDR1 reads ENHRY; CDR2 reads SYGVKD. The CDR3 is 14 residues long. The CDR3 region is CAISRGEFHTEAFF. The CDR3 DNA is TGTGCCATCAGCAGGGGGGAATTTCACACTGAAGCTTTCTTT.

The gene calls are TRBV20-1 and TRBJ2-3, with D uncertain. The V gene lost 3 bases and the J gene lost 2 bases, with 3 bases spanning the gap. The CDR3 covers 11 residues. The germline gives CDR1 DFQATT, CDR2 SNEGSKA (reference sequence). In DNA, the CDR3 is TGCAGTGCTAGCGCCACAGATACGCAGTATTTT. Translating it yields CSASATDTQYF.

The chain is built from TRBV10-3 and TRBJ2-2; D possibly corresponds to TRBD2 (6 bases). Between the trimmed V and J ends, which lost 5 bases and 1 base, there was a span of 8 bases. The CDR3 covers 14 residues. Germline V gene sequence: CDR1 ENHRY, CDR2 SYGVKD. The CDR3 sequence: CAISPGENTGELFF. CDR3 coding DNA: TGTGCCATCAGTCCGGGAGAGAACACCGGGGAGCTGTTTTTT.

V and J are TRBV5-5 and TRBJ1-4; possible D gene TRBD1, 6 bases. Germline assignment: CDR1 SGHKS and CDR2 YYEKEE (reference sequence). V lost 2 bases to trimming and J lost 2 bases, with 13 bases between them. CDR3 length equals 16 residues. The CDR3 DNA sequence: TGTGCCAGCAGCTTTGGGGGGCGAACGACTAATGAAAAACTGTTTTTT. Residues: CASSFGGRTTNEKLFF.

The chain employs TRBV15 and TRBJ1-4, with 8 nucleotides matching TRBD1. Germline CDR1 and CDR2: LNHNV and YYDKDF (reference sequence). This CDR3 spans 14 amino acids. Trimming took 5 bases from V and 8 from J; bases not matched to a gene: 7. For the CDR3, the DNA is TGTGCCACCAGCCTAGACAGGGGTAGGGAAAAACTGTTTTTT. Protein product: CATSLDRGREKLFF. Complete variable domain (other parts from reference TRBV15 and TRBJ1-4): DAMVIQNPRYQVTQFGKPVTLSCSQTLNHNVMYWYQQKSSQAPKLLFHYYDKDFNNEADTPDNFQSRRPNTSFCFLDIRSPGLGDTAMYLCATSLDRGREKLFFGSGTQLSVL.

This chain links TRBV20-1 with TRBJ1-1; no firm D call. The CDR3 sequence is 11 residues long. The V gene lost 2 bases and the J gene lost 3 bases, with 4 bases spanning the gap. Germline CDR1 and CDR2: DFQATT and SNEGSKA (reference sequence). In nucleotides, the CDR3 is TGCAGTGCTAGATTCGACACTGAAGCTTTCTTT. As protein: CSARFDTEAFF.

The chain joins TRBV20-1 to TRBJ2-2; no reliable D call. Trimming cost V 6 bases and J 6 bases, with 8 bases left between them. Looked up from germline, CDR1 is DFQATT and CDR2 is SNEGSKA (reference sequence). This CDR3 has 11 residues. CDR3 nucleotides: TGCAGTGCCCACCACTCCGGGGAGCTGTTTTTT. This gives the protein CSAHHSGELFF.

To note about this clone: The same CDR3 can be traced to other DNA sequences in this sample. The chain has TRBV5-1 and TRBJ2-5; D remains ambiguous. Germline V gene lookup returns CDR1 SGHRS and CDR2 YFSETQ. This CDR3 is 12 amino acids long. The V end was cut by 3 bases, the J end by 1 base, with 4 bases between. The CDR3 sequence is CASSSPQETQYF. The CDR3 bases are TGCGCCAGCAGCTCGCCCCAAGAGACCCAGTACTTC.

The chain uses TRBV10-3 and TRBJ2-7, with TRBD2 matching 7 bases. Per germline, CDR1 ENHRY and CDR2 SYGVKD. V shed 2 bases and J 7 bases; nucleotides not matched to a gene: 2. CDR3 length: 12 residues. Written as DNA, the CDR3 is TGTGCCATCAGTGAGGGGAGGGATGAGCAGTACTTC. It is translated as CAISEGRDEQYF.

DNA of the CDR3: TGTGCCAGCCGGTCCCCTCTGTCGGAGACCCAGTACTTC. This codes for CASRSPLSETQYF. The genes are TRBV28 and TRBJ2-5; D gene unclear. This CDR3 is 13 amino acids long. Per germline, CDR1 MDHEN and CDR2 SYDVKM. V dropped 8 bases and J dropped 5 bases, with 15 bases sitting between them.

The chain couples TRBV11-2 to TRBJ1-2; D remains ambiguous. Germline V gene lookup returns CDR1 SGHAT and CDR2 FQNNGV. There are 11 residues in the CDR3. V was cut by 4 bases and J by 4 bases, with 4 bases left in between. The CDR3 nucleotides read TGTGCCAGCAGCTACTCCTATGGCTACACCTTC. Protein product: CASSYSYGYTF.

J is TRBJ2-7 and V is TRBV6-6, with 7 nucleotides matching TRBD1. Germline V gene lookup returns CDR1 MNHNY and CDR2 SVGAGI (reference sequence). The junction had 4 bases not matched to a gene; V was cut back by 5 bases and J by 0 bases. This CDR3 is built from 14 residues. DNA for the CDR3: TGTGCCAGCAGTACAACAGGGGCCTCCTACGAGCAGTACTTC. It is translated as CASSTTGASYEQYF.